Presented here are 28 T cell receptor beta chains from one specimen sequenced in a study of T cells expressing NK-cell markers. TCRdb reprocessed the 5' RACE reads and reports one entry per CDR3 protein, with no DNA. The data show around 380,000 distinct CDR3 sequences, and the top ten clones hold around 10%. Sequencing input: blood T cells: a sorted CD56 or NKG2C T cell subset, CD4+ or CD8+ T cells, or bulk PBMC T cells (not recorded which). Every receptor here comes from a woman in her forties or fifties in good health.

The gene calls are TRBV9 and TRBJ2-1; there is no DNA to check the TCRdb D call of TRBD1. The CDR3 spans 14 residues. Germline CDR1 reads SGDLS; CDR2 reads YYNGEE. The CDR3 sequence is CASSVSVSGDEQFF.

The chain couples TRBV5-1 to TRBJ1-1; lacking DNA, the TRBD1 call made by TCRdb goes unchecked. The CDR3 runs 15 residues. Germline lookup yields CDR1 SGHRS and CDR2 YFSETQ. CDR3 residues: CASSSLTGRNTEAFF. Looking up the rest from reference TRBV5-1 and TRBJ1-1 gives the full variable domain: KAGVTQTPRYLIKTRGQQVTLSCSPISGHRSVSWYQQTPGQGLQFLFEYFSETQRNKGNFPGRFSGRQFSNSRSEMNVSTLELGDSALYLCASSSLTGRNTEAFFGQGTRLTVV.

The chain joins TRBV6-5 to TRBJ2-2; TCRdb lists TRBD1, though no DNA is available to test this call. The germline V gene encodes CDR1 MNHEY and CDR2 SVGAGI. CDR3 length: 16 amino acids. CDR3 region: CASSYSAGTGTGELFF.

The V call is TRBV29-1, the J call TRBJ2-5; absent DNA, TCRdb's TRBD2 call cannot be checked. Germline CDR1 SQVTM, CDR2 ANQGSEA. The CDR3 runs 14 residues. CDR3 in amino acids: CSVESGQPAWTQYF.

The gene calls are TRBV18 and TRBJ1-1. The CDR3 is 11 residues long. CDR1 and CDR2 from the germline V gene are KGHSH and LQKENI. This CDR3 is CASSGLAEAFF.

V is TRBV6-5 and J is TRBJ1-1; no DNA is available, so the TRBD1 call from TCRdb remains unchecked. Germline CDR1 and CDR2: MNHEY and SVGAGI. There are 14 residues in the CDR3. CDR3 sequence reads: CASSYSPDGGGAFF.

The gene calls are TRBV7-9 and TRBJ2-1; checking the TCRdb D call of TRBD2 is not possible without DNA. Germline V lookup: CDR1 SEHNR, CDR2 FQNEAQ (reference sequence). The CDR3 loop spans 11 amino acids. The CDR3 sequence: CASSRENEQFF.

V usage is TRBV10-3 and J usage is TRBJ2-3; TCRdb's assignment of TRBD2 cannot be checked, as there is no DNA. CDR1 and CDR2 from the germline V gene are ENHRY and SYGVKD. The CDR3 spans 15 residues. CDR3 sequence: CAIKAGREASDTQYF.

This chain links TRBV9 with TRBJ2-2; the D call from TCRdb, TRBD2, cannot be confirmed without DNA. From germline, CDR1 is SGDLS and CDR2 YYNGEE. This CDR3 region has 18 residues. The CDR3 loop reads CASSVVASGTGLSGELFF.

The V gene is TRBV20-1, the J gene TRBJ2-1. Germline V gene lookup returns CDR1 DFQATT and CDR2 SNEGSKA (reference sequence). The CDR3 sequence is 12 residues long. Here the CDR3 reads CSARGLPNEQFF.

The rearrangement joins TRBV29-1 to TRBJ2-1; the D call of TRBD2 rests on TCRdb alone, since no DNA is present to check it. Germline values: CDR1 SQVTM, CDR2 ANQGSEA. CDR3 length: 14 residues. Here the CDR3 reads CSVGREDYHNEQFF.

V gene TRBV4-1 combines with J gene TRBJ2-2. The CDR3 is 13 residues long. CDR1 is MGHRA and CDR2 is YSYEKL in the germline V gene. The CDR3 loop is CASSQVVGGELFF.

The genes are TRBV2 and TRBJ1-2; no DNA is available, so the TRBD1 call from TCRdb remains unchecked. Germline V gene lookup returns CDR1 SNHLY and CDR2 FYNNEI. This CDR3 region has 15 residues. The CDR3 sequence: CASSPGQGFNYGYTF.

The V and J genes are TRBV19 and TRBJ2-7. CDR1 is LNHDA, CDR2 SQIVND, per germline (reference sequence). The CDR3 is 12 amino acids. CDR3 region: CASSIDGDEQYF.

The J gene is TRBJ2-1, the V gene TRBV12-3 or TRBV12-4; TCRdb reports TRBD2, a call that lacks DNA to check it against. This CDR3 has 17 amino acids. The CDR3 loop reads CASSFPGGSTSTHEQFF.

The CDR3 region is CASSQDRASGRGRTDTQYF. V usage is TRBV4-1 and J usage is TRBJ2-3; there is no DNA to check the TCRdb D call of TRBD2. This CDR3 has 19 amino acids. Germline V gene sequence: CDR1 MGHRA, CDR2 YSYEKL.

The V and J genes are TRBV29-1 and TRBJ2-7; TCRdb names TRBD2, which stays unverified in the absence of DNA. The CDR3 consists of 13 residues. Germline V CDR1 and CDR2: SQVTM, ANQGSEA. The CDR3 reads CSVVVEAEGRQYF.

V usage is TRBV5-1 and J usage is TRBJ2-1; as DNA is missing, the TRBD2 call by TCRdb cannot be tested. The germline CDR1 and CDR2 sequences are SGHRS and YFSETQ. The CDR3 spans 17 residues. This CDR3 reads CASSTGTSGRGYNEQFF.

This chain joins TRBV5-1 and TRBJ2-6. The CDR3 consists of 17 residues. Germline V gene sequence: CDR1 SGHRS, CDR2 YFSETQ. This CDR3 reads CASSFGRFDSGANVLTF. Full variable domain (outside the CDR3, taken from reference TRBV5-1 and TRBJ2-6): KAGVTQTPRYLIKTRGQQVTLSCSPISGHRSVSWYQQTPGQGLQFLFEYFSETQRNKGNFPGRFSGRQFSNSRSEMNVSTLELGDSALYLCASSFGRFDSGANVLTFGAGSRLTVL.

The chain has TRBV2 and TRBJ2-7; TCRdb names TRBD1, which stays unverified in the absence of DNA. The CDR3 contains 14 residues. Germline V gene lookup returns CDR1 SNHLY and CDR2 FYNNEI. The CDR3 sequence: CASRGTRNAYEQYF.

CDR3 loop: CSARADRGPDEQYF. The chain joins TRBV20-1 to TRBJ2-7; the TCRdb call, TRBD1, lacks DNA for checking. Germline values: CDR1 DFQATT, CDR2 SNEGSKA (reference sequence). There are 14 residues in the CDR3.

The chain uses TRBV5-1 and TRBJ2-7; TCRdb returns TRBD1, unconfirmable since there is no DNA. The germline gives CDR1 SGHRS, CDR2 YFSETQ. The CDR3 loop spans 14 amino acids. This CDR3 reads CASSPMTGTYEQYF.

The rearrangement uses TRBV7-8 and TRBJ1-1; the D call of TRBD1 rests on TCRdb alone, since no DNA is present to check it. The CDR3 is 14 residues long. Germline lookup yields CDR1 SGHVS and CDR2 FQNEAQ. CDR3: CASSHWTENTEAFF.

The J gene is TRBJ2-5, the V gene TRBV15; there is no DNA to check the TCRdb D call of TRBD2. This CDR3 is 12 amino acids long. The germline gives CDR1 LNHNV, CDR2 YYDKDF (reference sequence). CDR3 sequence: CATWLVLETQYF.

The chain carries TRBV28 and TRBJ1-5. The CDR3 totals 17 residues. Germline V gene sequence: CDR1 MDHEN, CDR2 SYDVKM. CDR3 protein: CASRSILRASGSQPQHF.

This CDR3 reads CSVGGGRTGELFF. The chain is built from TRBV29-1 and TRBJ2-2; TCRdb outputs TRBD1, but without DNA this stays unchecked. This CDR3 contains 13 residues. Germline-derived CDR1 and CDR2 are SQVTM and ANQGSEA.

This chain connects TRBV27 to TRBJ2-5; TCRdb calls TRBD2, which cannot be checked without DNA. This CDR3 has 12 amino acids. The germline V gene encodes CDR1 MNHEY and CDR2 SMNVEV (reference sequence). CDR3 region: CASSLPAGTQYF.

The rearrangement uses TRBV3-1 and TRBJ2-2. The CDR3 covers 14 residues. CDR1 and CDR2 from the germline V gene are LGHDT and YNNKEL (reference sequence). CDR3 sequence reads: CASSPAGRSGELFF.